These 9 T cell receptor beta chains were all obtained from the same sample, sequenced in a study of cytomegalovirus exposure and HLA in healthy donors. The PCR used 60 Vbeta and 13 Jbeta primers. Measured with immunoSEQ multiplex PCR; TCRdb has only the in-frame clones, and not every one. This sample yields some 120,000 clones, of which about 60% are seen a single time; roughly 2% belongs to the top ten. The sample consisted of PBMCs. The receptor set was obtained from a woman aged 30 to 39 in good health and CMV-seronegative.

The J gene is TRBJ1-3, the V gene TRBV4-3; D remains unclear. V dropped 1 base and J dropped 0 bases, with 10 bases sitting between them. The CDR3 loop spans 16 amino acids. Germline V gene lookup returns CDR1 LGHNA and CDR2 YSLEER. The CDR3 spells CASSQGLEYSGNTIYF. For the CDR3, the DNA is TGCGCCAGCAGCCAAGGATTGGAGTACTCTGGAAACACCATATATTTT.

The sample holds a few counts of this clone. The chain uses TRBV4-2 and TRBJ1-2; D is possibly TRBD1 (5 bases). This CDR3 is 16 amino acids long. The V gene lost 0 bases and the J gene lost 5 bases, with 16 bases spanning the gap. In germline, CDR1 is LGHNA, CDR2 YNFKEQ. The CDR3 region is CASSQDLQGGRYGYTF. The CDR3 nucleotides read TGTGCCAGCAGCCAAGATCTGCAGGGAGGGAGATATGGCTACACCTTC.

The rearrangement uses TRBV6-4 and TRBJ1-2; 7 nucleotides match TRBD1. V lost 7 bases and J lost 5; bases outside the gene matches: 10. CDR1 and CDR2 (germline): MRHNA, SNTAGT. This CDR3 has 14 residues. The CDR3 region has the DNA TGTGCCAGCAATCAGACAGGGACAGATTATGGCTACACCTTC. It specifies CASNQTGTDYGYTF.

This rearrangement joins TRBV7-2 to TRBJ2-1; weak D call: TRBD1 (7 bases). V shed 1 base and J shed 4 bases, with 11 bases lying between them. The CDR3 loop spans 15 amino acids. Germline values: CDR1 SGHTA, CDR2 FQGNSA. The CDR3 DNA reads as TGTGCCAGCAGCTTAGACAGGGGACTTTACAATGAGCAGTTCTTC. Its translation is CASSLDRGLYNEQFF.

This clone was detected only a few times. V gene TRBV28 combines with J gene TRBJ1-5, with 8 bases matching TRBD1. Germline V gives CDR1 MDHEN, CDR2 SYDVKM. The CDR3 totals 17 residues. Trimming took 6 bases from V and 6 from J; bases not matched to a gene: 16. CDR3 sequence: CASSPPTGARSGQPQHF. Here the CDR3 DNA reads TGTGCCAGCAGCCCCCCGACAGGGGCTAGATCGGGTCAGCCCCAGCATTTT.

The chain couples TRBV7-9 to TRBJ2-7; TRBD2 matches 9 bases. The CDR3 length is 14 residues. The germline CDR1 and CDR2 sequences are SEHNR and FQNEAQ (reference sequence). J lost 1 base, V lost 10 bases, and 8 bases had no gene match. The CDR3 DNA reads TGTGCCATCGCCAGCGGGAGGTGGTCCTACGAGCAGTACTTC. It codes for CAIASGRWSYEQYF. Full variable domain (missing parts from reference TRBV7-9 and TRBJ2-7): DTGVSQNPRHKITKRGQNVTFRCDPISEHNRLYWYRQTLGQGPEFLTYFQNEAQLEKSRLLSDRFSAERPKGSFSTLEIQRTEQGDSAMYLCAIASGRWSYEQYFGPGTRLTVT.

The CDR3 DNA is TGTGCCAGCAGTTATCTAGGAACAAGGTTAATGGAGCAGTACTTC. It encodes CASSYLGTRLMEQYF. The V and J genes are TRBV6-5 and TRBJ2-7; D is uncertain. The CDR3 covers 15 residues. Between the trimmed V and J ends, which lost 3 bases and 7 bases, there was a span of 19 bases. Germline CDR1 MNHEY, CDR2 SVGAGI.

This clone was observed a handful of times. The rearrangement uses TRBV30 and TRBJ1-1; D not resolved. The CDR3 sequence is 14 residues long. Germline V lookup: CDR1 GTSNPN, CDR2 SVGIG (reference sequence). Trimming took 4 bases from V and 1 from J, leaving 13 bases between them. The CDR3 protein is CAWTADIENTEAFF. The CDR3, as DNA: TGTGCCTGGACCGCTGACATAGAGAACACTGAAGCTTTCTTT.

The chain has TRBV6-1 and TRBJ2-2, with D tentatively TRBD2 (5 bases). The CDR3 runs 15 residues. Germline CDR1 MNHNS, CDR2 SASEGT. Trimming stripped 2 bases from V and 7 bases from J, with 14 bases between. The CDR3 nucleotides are TGTGCCAGCAGTGAATGGTCTAGCTCAAACGGGGAGCTGTTTTTT. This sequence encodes CASSEWSSSNGELFF.